This TCR beta chain was identified in a study of shared clonotypes between healthy human individuals. Sequenced by immunoSEQ multiplex PCR; TCRdb stores in-frame clones only, minus some. The sample has over a million clones, approximately 80% seen once; the top ten hold roughly 0.62%. The germline CDR1 and CDR2 sequences are LNHNV and YYDKDF (reference sequence). CDR3 size: 17 residues. Trimming shortened V by 3 bases and J by 1 base, and 16 bases separated the two germline ends. The specimen sequenced was memory CD4+ T cells from PBMCs. Subset meaning: CD45RA-negative fraction. This sequence was found in a man younger than 35 in good health. Some clones in this sample may be carry-over from other donors' samples. This rearrangement joins TRBV15 to TRBJ2-1; TRBD2 might be the D (6 bases). The CDR3 loop is CATSRFLPGRSYNEQFF. DNA for the CDR3: TGTGCCACCAGCAGGTTTCTCCCCGGGAGATCCTACAATGAGCAGTTCTTC. Full variable domain (missing parts from reference TRBV15 and TRBJ2-1): DAMVIQNPRYQVTQFGKPVTLSCSQTLNHNVMYWYQQKSSQAPKLLFHYYDKDFNNEADTPDNFQSRRPNTSFCFLDIRSPGLGDTAMYLCATSRFLPGRSYNEQFFGPGTRLTVL.